Listed below are T cell receptor beta chains from one sample, sequenced in a study of blood T cell repertoires in COVID-19. Libraries were prepared by immunoSEQ multiplex PCR; TCRdb keeps only in-frame clonotypes and omits some of them. The table lists 250,000 to 350,000 clones, about 85% of them singletons. Sequencing was carried out using PBMCs or T cells enriched from blood (not recorded which). The source of these receptors is a woman aged 50 to 60 who had recovered from COVID-19. Each CDR3 is given with its conserved first and last residue. The D gene is left open where the match is weak. Clone sizes are given selectively: once, few, many, or a class where the clone is expanded.

>TRBV7-8|TRBD2|TRBJ2-6|NA
CASSGLALSGGANVLTF
TGTGCCAGCAGTGGACTAGCCTTATCGGGTGGGGCCAACGTCCTGACTTTC
>TRBV5-4|NA|TRBJ2-3|NA
CASSSPVGRADTQYF
TGTGCCAGCAGCTCCCCTGTCGGGAGAGCAGATACGCAGTATTTT
>TRBV11-2|NA|TRBJ1-6|once
CASSPQFNNSPLHF
TGTGCCAGCAGCCCGCAGTTTAATAATTCACCCCTCCACTTT
>TRBV14|TRBD2|TRBJ2-1|once
CASSQDSGRGHNEQFF
TGTGCCAGCAGCCAAGATAGCGGGAGGGGCCACAATGAGCAGTTCTTC
>TRBV18|NA|TRBJ1-4|NA
CASSPGQENEKLFF
TGTGCCAGCTCACCGGGGCAGGAAAATGAAAAACTGTTTTTT
>TRBV10-1|NA|TRBJ2-7|NA
CASSARDNPYEQYF
TGCGCCAGCAGTGCCAGGGATAACCCCTACGAGCAGTACTTC
>TRBV30|TRBD2|TRBJ2-7|NA
CAGGGLEAEQYF
TGTGCCGGGGGGGGACTAGAGGCCGAGCAGTACTTC
>TRBV6-1|NA|TRBJ2-7|few
CASSEAGGASYEQYF
TGTGCCAGCAGTGAAGCCGGAGGAGCAAGCTACGAGCAGTACTTC
>TRBV25-1|NA|TRBJ2-1|NA
CASSEGARTGNYNEQFF
TGTGCCAGCAGTGAGGGGGCCCGAACAGGGAACTACAATGAGCAGTTCTTC
>TRBV5-6|NA|TRBJ2-2|few
CASSLKFPVRRANTGELFF
TGTGCCAGCAGCTTGAAATTTCCAGTACGGAGGGCGAACACCGGGGAGCTGTTTTTT
>TRBV4-1|TRBD1|TRBJ1-3|NA
CASSLRDRESGGRNTIYF
TGCGCCAGCAGCCTCCGGGACAGGGAGTCAGGAGGGCGGAACACCATATATTTT
>TRBV30|NA|TRBJ1-5|NA
CAWSSHEGVRNNQPQHF
TGTGCCTGGAGTTCTCACGAGGGAGTAAGGAACAATCAGCCCCAGCATTTT
>TRBV2|NA|TRBJ1-5|NA
CASSLLGQGGQPQHF
TGTGCCAGCAGTCTTTTGGGGCAGGGTGGCCAGCCCCAGCATTTT
>TRBV9|TRBD2|TRBJ2-5|NA
CASSGRTSGETQYF
TGTGCCAGCAGCGGAAGGACTAGCGGAGAGACCCAGTACTTC
>TRBV12-3/TRBV12-4|TRBD2|TRBJ2-7|NA
CASSLTGRYEQYF
TGTGCCAGCAGTTTAACCGGGAGGTATGAGCAGTACTTC
>TRBV27|NA|TRBJ2-1|NA
CASSPRAGPINEQFF
TGTGCCAGCTCCCCCCGGGCGGGACCGATCAATGAGCAGTTCTTC
>TRBV5-6|NA|TRBJ1-1|NA
CASSWDTGRSEAFF
TGTGCCAGCAGCTGGGACACTGGGAGATCTGAAGCTTTCTTT
>TRBV15|NA|TRBJ2-5|once
CATSAGARETQYF
TGTGCCACCTCGGCAGGGGCTAGGGAGACCCAGTACTTC
>TRBV28|NA|TRBJ1-3|NA
CASSLLGGSGNTIYF
TGTGCCAGCAGTTTATTGGGAGGGTCTGGAAACACCATATATTTT
>TRBV6-5|NA|TRBJ1-6|NA
CASSGGHGYNSPLHF
TGTGCCTCGTCTGGCGGGCATGGCTATAATTCACCCCTCCACTTT
>TRBV7-2|NA|TRBJ2-7|NA
CASSLTLSWEQYF
TGTGCCAGCAGCTTGACACTGTCTTGGGAGCAGTACTTC
>TRBV9|NA|TRBJ2-1|NA
CASSPRDLLPYNEQFF
TGTGCCAGCAGCCCCCGGGACTTACTCCCCTACAATGAGCAGTTCTTC
>TRBV7-9|NA|TRBJ2-4|NA
CASSLVSGVGENIQYF
TGTGCCAGCAGCTTAGTATCAGGGGTGGGCGAAAACATTCAGTACTTC